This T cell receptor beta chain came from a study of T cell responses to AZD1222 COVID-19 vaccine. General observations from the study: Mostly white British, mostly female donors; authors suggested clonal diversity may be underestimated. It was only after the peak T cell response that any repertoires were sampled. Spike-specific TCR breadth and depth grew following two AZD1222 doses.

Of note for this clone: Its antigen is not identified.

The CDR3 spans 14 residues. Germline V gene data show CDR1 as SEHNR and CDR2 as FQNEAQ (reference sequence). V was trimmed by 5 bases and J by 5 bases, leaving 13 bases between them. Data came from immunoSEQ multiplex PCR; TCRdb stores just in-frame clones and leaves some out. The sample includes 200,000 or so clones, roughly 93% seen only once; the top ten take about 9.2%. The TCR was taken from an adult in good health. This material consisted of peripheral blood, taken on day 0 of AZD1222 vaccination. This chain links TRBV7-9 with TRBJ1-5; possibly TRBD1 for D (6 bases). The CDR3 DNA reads TGTGCCAGCAGCAACAGGGTATCCCATCAGCCCCAGCATTTT. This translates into CASSNRVSHQPQHF. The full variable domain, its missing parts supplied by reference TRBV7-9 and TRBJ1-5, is DTGVSQNPRHKITKRGQNVTFRCDPISEHNRLYWYRQTLGQGPEFLTYFQNEAQLEKSRLLSDRFSAERPKGSFSTLEIQRTEQGDSAMYLCASSNRVSHQPQHFGDGTRLSIL.